These 13 T cell receptor beta chains originate from one sample sequenced in a study of T cell clones after liver transplantation. Clones were read by immunoSEQ multiplex PCR, and TCRdb kept only the in-frame ones, dropping some. In the table there are 50,000 to 60,000 clones, 60% to 80% of which are singletons. Sequencing used CD4+ T cells from blood, obtained at the 22-month timepoint. These receptors all come from a human patient who received a liver transplant. The graft donor may have contributed some T cells.

The chain is built from TRBV5-6 and TRBJ2-3; D possibly corresponds to TRBD2 (5 bases). The CDR3 extends over 16 amino acids. The germline V gene has CDR1 SGHDT and CDR2 YYEEEE. The germline V and J ends were trimmed by 0 bases and 6 bases, with 17 bases remaining between them. CDR3 sequence: CASSLVPALTGDTQYF. CDR3 nucleotides: TGTGCCAGCAGCTTGGTCCCAGCCCTAACGGGGGATACGCAGTATTTT.

This clone showed up just a few times. This sequence joins TRBV2 and TRBJ2-1; 7 bases line up with TRBD1. Looked up from germline, CDR1 is SNHLY and CDR2 is FYNNEI. With 5 bases clipped from V and 3 bases from J, the junction kept 7 bases outside the gene matches. The CDR3 has 15 amino acids. The CDR3 loop reads CASSSRQGFYNEQFF. CDR3 DNA: TGTGCCAGCAGTTCCCGACAGGGTTTCTACAATGAGCAGTTCTTC.

The V gene is TRBV29-1, the J gene TRBJ2-3; TRBD1 agrees at 12 bases. The CDR3 totals 14 residues. Trimming at V came to 8 bases and at J to 4 bases, leaving 7 bases not matched to a gene. In germline, CDR1 is SQVTM, CDR2 ANQGSEA. The CDR3 loop reads CSSRDRGPADTQYF. The CDR3 DNA follows: TGCAGCTCCCGGGACAGGGGGCCGGCAGATACGCAGTATTTT.

By share, this clone ranks as medium-sized. The V and J genes are TRBV29-1 and TRBJ1-2; D unresolved. Between the trimmed V and J ends, which lost 3 bases and 8 bases, there was a span of 13 bases. Germline V lookup: CDR1 SQVTM, CDR2 ANQGSEA. The CDR3 has 12 amino acids. CDR3: CSVDEGRVGYTF. The CDR3 bases are TGCAGCGTTGATGAGGGTCGAGTCGGCTACACCTTC.

This chain connects TRBV11-2 to TRBJ2-2; D remains unclear. Germline V gives CDR1 SGHAT, CDR2 FQNNGV. This CDR3 comprises 12 residues. Trimming removed 5 bases from V and 7 bases from J, with 8 bases in between. CDR3 sequence (DNA): TGTGCCAGCAGCCCCCCGATCGGGGAGCTGTTTTTT. The encoded protein is CASSPPIGELFF.

CDR3 amino acids: CASSPSWGGRTGELFF. For the CDR3, the DNA is TGTGCCAGCAGCCCCAGCTGGGGGGGCCGGACCGGGGAGCTGTTTTTT. The chain joins TRBV11-3 to TRBJ2-2, with a possible D match to TRBD2 (7 bases). Trimming shortened V by 5 bases and J by 5 bases, and 18 bases separated the two germline ends. Germline CDR1 reads SGHNT; CDR2 reads YENEEA. The CDR3 length is 16 residues. The full variable domain, rest sourced from reference TRBV11-3 and TRBJ2-2, is EAGVVQSPRYKIIEKKQPVAFWCNPISGHNTLYWYLQNLGQGPELLIRYENEEAVDDSQLPKDRFSAERLKGVDSTLKIQPAELGDSAVYLCASSPSWGGRTGELFFGEGSRLTVL.

This rearrangement joins TRBV6-1 to TRBJ1-4, with D perhaps TRBD1 (6 bases). The V gene's germline CDR1 is MNHNS and CDR2 SASEGT. V shed 0 bases and J shed 4 bases, with 9 bases lying between them. This CDR3 region has 15 residues. The CDR3 nucleotides read TGTGCCAGCAGTGAAGCCTCCAGGGGTAATGAAAAACTGTTTTTT. It yields the protein CASSEASRGNEKLFF.

The rearrangement links TRBV7-3 to TRBJ2-3; the D is unclear. The ends were cut back, 1 base at V and 6 bases at J, with 8 bases in the middle. CDR3 length: 13 amino acids. Germline CDR1 is SGHTA and CDR2 is FQGTGA. CDR3 nucleotides: TGTGCCAGCAGCTTAATGGGAAGGGATACGCAGTATTTT. This codes for CASSLMGRDTQYF.

The chain couples TRBV30 to TRBJ2-3, with D perhaps assigned TRBD1 or TRBD2 (5 bases each). Between the trimmed V and J ends, which lost 2 bases and 3 bases, there was a span of 12 bases. The CDR3 spans 14 residues. Germline V gene data show CDR1 as GTSNPN and CDR2 as SVGIG (reference sequence). The CDR3 sequence: CAWSPGLATDTQYF. DNA of the CDR3: TGTGCCTGGAGTCCGGGGCTAGCAACAGATACGCAGTATTTT.

The chain uses TRBV5-5 and TRBJ2-1; D might be TRBD2 (6 bases). The CDR3 runs 13 residues. V lost 4 bases, J lost 9 bases, and 14 bases lay in between. CDR1 SGHKS and CDR2 YYEKEE come from the germline V gene (reference sequence). The CDR3 coding sequence is TGTGCCAGCAGCGGGGAGGAGCAGGGTGAGCAGTTCTTC. Amino acids: CASSGEEQGEQFF.

A remark on this clone: A junction boundary mismatches the germline segment, possibly from a read error. The chain recombines TRBV4-2 with TRBJ2-1; 12 bases agree with TRBD2. The CDR3 loop spans 17 amino acids. Germline loops: CDR1 LGHNA, CDR2 YNFKEQ. Here the CDR3 reads CASSQAAVASGGARLFF. CDR3 nucleotide sequence: TGTGCCAGCAGTCAAGCAGCGGTTGCTAGCGGGGGGGCCCGGCTGTTCTTC.

The gene calls are TRBV30 and TRBJ2-3, with D possibly being TRBD2 (6 bases). V lost 1 base and J lost 8, with 16 bases in between. The CDR3 contains 14 residues. The germline V gene has CDR1 GTSNPN and CDR2 SVGIG (reference sequence). CDR3 loop: CAWSAGLGAGTQYF. CDR3 DNA: TGTGCCTGGAGTGCGGGACTTGGAGCCGGTACGCAGTATTTT.

V usage is TRBV2 and J usage is TRBJ2-7, with D unresolved. This CDR3 contains 14 residues. Germline CDR1 SNHLY, CDR2 FYNNEI. V was cut by 2 bases and J by 0 bases, with 8 bases left in between. CDR3 amino acids: CASSEHRLSYEQYF. Written as DNA, the CDR3 is TGTGCCAGCAGTGAACACCGACTCTCCTACGAGCAGTACTTC.